These T cell receptor beta chains were read from a single sample in a study of T cell changes during pregnancy in multiple sclerosis. Some clones are missing from TCRdb's copy, which holds only in-frame ones; the method was immunoSEQ multiplex PCR. The sample holds tens of thousands of clones, 90% seen once. The material sequenced was peripheral blood, taken in the third trimester of pregnancy. The receptors shown here come from a female donor in good health, enrolled as a control in a pregnancy study. Both conserved end residues are part of each CDR3. Fields, in order: J gene, V gene, D gene, clone size, CDR3 DNA, CDR3 protein. The D gene is left open where the match is weak. Clone size, where shown, is once, few, many, or a class for clones that have expanded.

J gene: TRBJ2-3
V gene: TRBV7-2
D gene: TRBD2
clone size: -
CDR3 DNA: TGTGCCAGCAGCTTAATGACTAGCTCGGCAGATACGCAGTATTTT
CDR3 protein: CASSLMTSSADTQYF

J gene: TRBJ2-7
V gene: TRBV27
D gene: TRBD1
clone size: -
CDR3 DNA: TGTGCCAGCACCGGGACAGGGACCTACGAGCAGTACTTC
CDR3 protein: CASTGTGTYEQYF

J gene: TRBJ2-7
V gene: TRBV27
D gene: -
clone size: few
CDR3 DNA: TGTGCCAGCAGTCTTATTGCGGGGAACGAGCAGTACTTC
CDR3 protein: CASSLIAGNEQYF

J gene: TRBJ2-7
V gene: TRBV2
D gene: TRBD2
clone size: few
CDR3 DNA: TGTGCCGCCGCCGGGACTAGCGTTTACGAGCAGTACTTC
CDR3 protein: CAAAGTSVYEQYF

J gene: TRBJ2-7
V gene: TRBV11-2
D gene: TRBD2
clone size: -
CDR3 DNA: TGTGCCAGCAGCTTACTATCTAGCGGGGGGGCATACGAGCAGTACTTC
CDR3 protein: CASSLLSSGGAYEQYF

J gene: TRBJ1-2
V gene: TRBV20-1
D gene: -
clone size: -
CDR3 DNA: TGCAGTGCTACAGGGAACTATGGCTACACCTTC
CDR3 protein: CSATGNYGYTF

J gene: TRBJ2-3
V gene: TRBV25-1
D gene: TRBD2
clone size: -
CDR3 DNA: TGTGCCAGCAGTCAAGGACTAGCGGTCCATAGCACAGATACGCAGTATTTT
CDR3 protein: CASSQGLAVHSTDTQYF

J gene: TRBJ1-1
V gene: TRBV9
D gene: TRBD1
clone size: once
CDR3 DNA: TGTGCCAGCAGCCCGGACAGGGCCACTGAAGCTTTCTTT
CDR3 protein: CASSPDRATEAFF

J gene: TRBJ1-6
V gene: TRBV18
D gene: -
clone size: few
CDR3 DNA: TGTGCCAGCTCAAGTGCGAGCTCCTATAATTCACCCCTCCACTTT
CDR3 protein: CASSSASSYNSPLHF

J gene: TRBJ2-2
V gene: TRBV4-3
D gene: -
clone size: -
CDR3 DNA: TGCGCCAGCAGCCAAGACAGGAACACCGGGGAGCTGTTTTTT
CDR3 protein: CASSQDRNTGELFF

J gene: TRBJ2-7
V gene: TRBV7-8
D gene: TRBD2
clone size: -
CDR3 DNA: TGTGCCAGCAGCCTGGGACTAGCGGGAGGGTTGGAGCAGTACTTC
CDR3 protein: CASSLGLAGGLEQYF

J gene: TRBJ2-3
V gene: TRBV5-4
D gene: -
clone size: -
CDR3 DNA: TGTGCCAGCAGGTTTGGTGGGACACCAACAGATACGCAGTATTTT
CDR3 protein: CASRFGGTPTDTQYF

J gene: TRBJ1-1
V gene: TRBV29-1
D gene: -
clone size: -
CDR3 DNA: TGCAGCGGCAGACCGGGAGGCGCTGAAGCTTTCTTT
CDR3 protein: CSGRPGGAEAFF

J gene: TRBJ2-5
V gene: TRBV30
D gene: -
clone size: -
CDR3 DNA: TGTGCCTGGAGTGTGAGAGTTTTTGAGGGTCAAGAGACCCAGTACTTC
CDR3 protein: CAWSVRVFEGQETQYF

J gene: TRBJ1-1
V gene: TRBV11-3
D gene: -
clone size: -
CDR3 DNA: TGTGCCAGCAGCCCATTTTCGGGGGGCACTGAAGCTTTCTTT
CDR3 protein: CASSPFSGGTEAFF

J gene: TRBJ1-1
V gene: TRBV5-4
D gene: TRBD1
clone size: -
CDR3 DNA: TGTGCCAGCAGCTTGGAACCACAGGGGACTGAAGCTTTCTTT
CDR3 protein: CASSLEPQGTEAFF

J gene: TRBJ2-7
V gene: TRBV5-8
D gene: TRBD1
clone size: -
CDR3 DNA: TGTGCCAGCAGCTTGGATTGGGACAGGGGGCACGAGCAGTACTTC
CDR3 protein: CASSLDWDRGHEQYF

J gene: TRBJ2-7
V gene: TRBV7-2
D gene: -
clone size: -
CDR3 DNA: TGTGCCAGCAGCCAGGGGGGCTCCCTCGACTACGAGCAGTACTTC
CDR3 protein: CASSQGGSLDYEQYF

J gene: TRBJ1-5
V gene: TRBV15
D gene: TRBD1
clone size: -
CDR3 DNA: TGTGCCACCAGCAGATCCCCCCGGACAGGGTCAGGCAATCAGCCCCAGCATTTT
CDR3 protein: CATSRSPRTGSGNQPQHF

J gene: TRBJ2-1
V gene: TRBV7-8
D gene: TRBD1
clone size: -
CDR3 DNA: TGTGCCAGCAGGGAAACAGGGGGGAGTTACAATGAGCAGTTCTTC
CDR3 protein: CASRETGGSYNEQFF

J gene: TRBJ1-1
V gene: TRBV7-8
D gene: TRBD1
clone size: -
CDR3 DNA: TGTGCCAGCAGCCCATCCGGGACAGGGGGGATGAACACTGAAGCTTTCTTT
CDR3 protein: CASSPSGTGGMNTEAFF

J gene: TRBJ1-1
V gene: TRBV4-3
D gene: -
clone size: -
CDR3 DNA: TGCGCCAGCAGCCAAGATCGTATGAACACTGAAGCTTTCTTT
CDR3 protein: CASSQDRMNTEAFF